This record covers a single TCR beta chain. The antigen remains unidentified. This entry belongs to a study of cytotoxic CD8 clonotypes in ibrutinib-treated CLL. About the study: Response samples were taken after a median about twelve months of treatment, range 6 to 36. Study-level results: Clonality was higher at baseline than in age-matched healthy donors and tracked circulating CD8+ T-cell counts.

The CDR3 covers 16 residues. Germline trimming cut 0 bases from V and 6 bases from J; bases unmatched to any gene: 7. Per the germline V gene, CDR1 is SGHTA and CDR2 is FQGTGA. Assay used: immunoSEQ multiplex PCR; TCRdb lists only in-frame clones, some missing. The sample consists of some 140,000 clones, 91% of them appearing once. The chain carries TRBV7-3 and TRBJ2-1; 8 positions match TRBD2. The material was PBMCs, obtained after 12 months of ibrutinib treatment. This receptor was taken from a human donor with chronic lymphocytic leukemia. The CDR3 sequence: CASSLTPGGPSNEQFF. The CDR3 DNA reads TGTGCCAGCAGCTTAACCCCGGGAGGGCCCTCCAATGAGCAGTTCTTC.